This T cell receptor (beta chain) was observed in a study of blood T cell repertoires in COVID-19. Study-wide background: Sources were T cells, B-cell-depleted T cells, or PBMCs; the material itself was cDNA or gDNA.

This clone was counted only a few times. With 4 bases removed from V and 4 bases from J, the gap between germline ends came to 17 bases. This CDR3 is 16 amino acids long. CDR1 LGHNA and CDR2 YNFKEQ come from the germline V gene. Authors' data handling: Estimation of nucleated cell counts was performed using reference gene primer amplification. Data came from immunoSEQ multiplex PCR; TCRdb stores just in-frame clones and leaves some out. V and J calls and clone size are copied from that table; D and trimming were computed from the DNA. The table includes hundreds of thousands of clones, over 85% detected once.

Input material: peripheral blood. The sequence came from a woman in her twenties or thirties with COVID-19, enrolled during active disease. V gene TRBV4-2 combines with J gene TRBJ1-5, with D possibly being TRBD1 (6 bases). The CDR3, as DNA: TGTGCCAGCAGCCTCCTGGCCGGGACACTAAATCAGCCCCAGCATTTT. Its translation is CASSLLAGTLNQPQHF.